The clone carrying this T cell receptor beta chain has just a few counts. Antigen unknown. HTBI primers from iRepertoire and Arm-PCR of CDR3 regions yielded the TCR beta libraries. One entry per CDR3 protein results from TCRdb running MiXCR on the multiplex PCR reads. The sample has about 420,000 distinct CDR3 sequences, 23% seen once. These data come from a study of regulatory T cells in long-lasting Graves disease. The wider study: Positivity for TSH receptor antibodies plus over 5 years of antithyroid drugs meant persistent Graves' disease.

Regarding time point: persistent/refractory GD, antithyroid drugs over 5 years with positive TRAb. The TCR library used RNA extracted from PBMCs. A roughly 10-milliliter sample of peripheral blood was drawn into EDTA tubes. Findings and caveats of the study: TRBV28, TRBJ1-2 and TRBJ2-5 emerged as the favored segments in persistent disease.

Germline values: CDR1 SGHRS, CDR2 YFSETQ. Trimming cost V 2 bases and J 1 base; bases outside gene matches: 7. There are 16 residues in the CDR3. The source was peripheral blood mononuclear cells (PBMCs), collected when the disease was refractory, from a patient treated with antithyroid drugs. J is TRBJ1-1 and V is TRBV5-1; the match to TRBD1 covers 8 bases. The receptor's source is a female donor with Graves disease. The CDR3: CASSFKRTGRNTEAFF. CDR3 DNA: TGCGCCAGCAGCTTTAAACGGACAGGGAGGAACACTGAAGCTTTCTTT.